What follows is one TCR beta chain and its context. This entry comes from a study of blood T cell repertoires in COVID-19. As for the study in general: The United States, Italy and Spain provided the acute and convalescent COVID-19 samples.

This CDR3 has 14 residues. The ends lost 2 bases at V and 8 bases at J; junction bases unmatched: 7. Germline lookup yields CDR1 KGHDR and CDR2 SFDVKD. Source study methods: Estimates of nucleated cell counts were drawn from the amplification of reference gene primers. The method was immunoSEQ multiplex PCR; TCRdb's version includes in-frame clones alone and lacks a portion of them. The D gene and trimming were derived from the DNA, and the V and J assignments and clone size from that table. The repertoire consists of around 80,000 clones, with over 80% occurring once and the leading ten covering 25% to 30%.

The chain carries TRBV24-1 and TRBJ2-5, with 7 bases that match TRBD1. What was sequenced was peripheral blood. The source of this sequence is a woman aged 80 or over with acute or convalescent COVID-19. CDR3 protein: CATSDSGTARTQYF. DNA for the CDR3: TGTGCCACCAGTGATTCGGGGACAGCCAGAACCCAGTACTTC.